This T cell receptor (beta chain) was retrieved from a study of cytomegalovirus exposure and HLA in healthy donors. Study in general: A subsequent analysis stated that the roughly 130 validation repertoires were run on the same platform as the roughly 670 first-cohort repertoires.

Trimming left V 4 bases short and J 5 bases short, with 6 bases between. Per the germline V gene, CDR1 is LNHDA and CDR2 is SQIVND (reference sequence). The CDR3 totals 13 residues. Overall study findings and caveats: Confirmation was obtained in vitro that a few CMV-associated chains are specific for CMV antigens. As was reported, the classifier diagnosed cytomegalovirus status with high specificity and sensitivity.

This clone was counted between two and nine times. The antigen is unknown. Here immunoSEQ multiplex PCR was the method, and the copy in TCRdb shows in-frame clones only, minus some. This sample has some 120,000 clones, with over 85% found just once. The sequencing input was PBMCs. The sequence came from a young man in good health and CMV-seronegative. This chain links TRBV19 with TRBJ1-6; D is ambiguous. The CDR3 DNA follows: TGTGCCAGTAGTAGCCAGAATAATTCACCCCTCCACTTT. Translating it yields CASSSQNNSPLHF.